These 2 T cell receptor beta chains came from one sample sequenced in a study of T cell changes during pregnancy in multiple sclerosis. Only in-frame clones appear in the TCRdb table, and some are missing; sequencing was by immunoSEQ multiplex PCR. The sample holds around 30,000 clones; roughly 86% are singletons and the top ten take around 9.8%. The sequences come from CD8+ T cells from peripheral blood mononuclear cells, collected in the first trimester of pregnancy. Every receptor here comes from a female donor with multiple sclerosis, enrolled in a pregnancy study.

This chain uses TRBV11-3 with TRBJ2-1; no clear D gene. V lost 4 bases, J lost 4 bases, and 14 bases lay in between. In germline, CDR1 is SGHNT, CDR2 YENEEA. This CDR3 spans 15 amino acids. The CDR3 sequence: CASSSSYSRYNEQFF. The CDR3 DNA reads TGTGCCAGCAGCTCTAGTTATAGCCGTTACAATGAGCAGTTCTTC.

This sequence joins TRBV9 and TRBJ1-2; 7 bases match TRBD1. Germline values: CDR1 SGDLS, CDR2 YYNGEE. This CDR3 is built from 14 residues. Losses at the gene ends were 2 bases for V and 4 bases for J; bases not matched to a gene: 5. The CDR3, as DNA: TGTGCCAGCAGCGTGGGACAGATATCCTATGGCTACACCTTC. This sequence encodes CASSVGQISYGYTF.